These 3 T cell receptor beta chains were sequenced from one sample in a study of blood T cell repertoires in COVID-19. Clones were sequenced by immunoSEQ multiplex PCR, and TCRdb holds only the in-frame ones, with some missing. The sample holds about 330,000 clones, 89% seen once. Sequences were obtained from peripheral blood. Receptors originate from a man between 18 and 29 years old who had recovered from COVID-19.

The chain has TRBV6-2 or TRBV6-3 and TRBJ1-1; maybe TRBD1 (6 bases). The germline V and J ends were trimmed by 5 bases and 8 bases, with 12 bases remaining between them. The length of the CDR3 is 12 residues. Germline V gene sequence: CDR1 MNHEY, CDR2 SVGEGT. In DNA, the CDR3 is TGTGCCAGCAGTCCGACAGGTCGAGAAGCTTTCTTT. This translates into CASSPTGREAFF.

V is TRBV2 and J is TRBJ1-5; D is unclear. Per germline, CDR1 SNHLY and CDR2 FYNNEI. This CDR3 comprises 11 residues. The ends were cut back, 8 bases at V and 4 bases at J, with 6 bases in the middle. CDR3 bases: TGTGCCAGCGCTAGGAATCAGCCCCAGCATTTT. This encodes CASARNQPQHF.

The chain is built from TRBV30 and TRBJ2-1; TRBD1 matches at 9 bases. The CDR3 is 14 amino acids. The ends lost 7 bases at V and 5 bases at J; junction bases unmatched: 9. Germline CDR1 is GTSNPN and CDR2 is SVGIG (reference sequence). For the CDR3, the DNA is TGTGCCTTAAAGACAGGGGGGGTCAACAATGAGCAGTTCTTC. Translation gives CALKTGGVNNEQFF.